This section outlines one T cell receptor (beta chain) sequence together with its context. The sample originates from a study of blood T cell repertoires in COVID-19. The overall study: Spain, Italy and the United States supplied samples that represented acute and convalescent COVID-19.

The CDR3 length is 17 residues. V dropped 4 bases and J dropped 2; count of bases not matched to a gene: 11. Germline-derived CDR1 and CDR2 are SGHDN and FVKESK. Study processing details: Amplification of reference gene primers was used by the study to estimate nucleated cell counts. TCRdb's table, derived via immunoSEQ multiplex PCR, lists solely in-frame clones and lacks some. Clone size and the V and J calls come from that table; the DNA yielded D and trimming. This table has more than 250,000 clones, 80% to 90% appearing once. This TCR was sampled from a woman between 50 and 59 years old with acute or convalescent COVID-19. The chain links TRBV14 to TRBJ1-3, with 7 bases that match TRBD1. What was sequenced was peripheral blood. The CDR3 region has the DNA TGTGCCAGCAGCCCCCAGCCCCAACAGGGGACTGGAAACACCATATATTTT. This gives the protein CASSPQPQQGTGNTIYF.